Listed below are T cell receptor beta chains from one sample, sequenced in a study of blood T cells in healthy people across ages. TCRdb independently ran MiXCR on the 5' RACE reads; one entry per CDR3 protein. The sample records about a million distinct CDR3 sequences, about 53% being singletons. Sequencing was done on a sample of blood. All receptors come from an older woman in good health. CDR3s leave out the opening cysteine and the closing phenylalanine or tryptophan. The order of the fields is D gene, V gene, J gene, CDR3 protein. The D gene is left open where the match is weak.

>TRBD2|TRBV12-3/TRBV12-4|TRBJ2-1
ASSDRSGSNYNEQF
>TRBD2|TRBV3-1|TRBJ2-3
ASSQARTSGSGTQY
>TRBD2|TRBV20-1|TRBJ2-1
SASRGLAVYNEQF
>.|TRBV14|TRBJ2-7
ASSQLGQGLGSYEQY
>.|TRBV10-3|TRBJ2-7
AISVMGYEQY
>.|TRBV6-2/TRBV6-3|TRBJ2-7
ASMRDSNTYEQY
>.|TRBV7-9|TRBJ1-5
ASSLALLGENQPQH
>.|TRBV29-1|TRBJ2-1
SAVDPHSYNEQF
>TRBD2|TRBV4-3|TRBJ2-3
ASSPMRLATDTQY
>.|TRBV2|TRBJ1-1
ASSVIAGMNTEAF
>.|TRBV29-1|TRBJ2-5
SVDPSGQGEETQY
>.|TRBV7-2|TRBJ1-5
ASSSHREPQH
>TRBD2|TRBV5-6|.
ASSQTSGYTYEQY
>TRBD2|TRBV6-1|TRBJ2-5
ASSKAGSGGPREQY
>TRBD2|TRBV6-2/TRBV6-3|TRBJ2-1
ASRGLAGDEQF
>.|TRBV20-1|TRBJ2-3
SAPGVSPADTQY
>.|TRBV28|TRBJ2-4
ASSPRGRAKNIQY
>TRBD1|TRBV24-1|TRBJ2-5
ATSDYTGAQETQY
>TRBD1|TRBV29-1|TRBJ2-1
SVPGQGGYNEQF
>TRBD2|TRBV14|TRBJ2-7
ASSQEFSGRAYEQY
>.|TRBV28|TRBJ2-7
ASSLKLTPSYEQY
>.|TRBV7-9|TRBJ1-2
ASSLEGSFDAYT
>.|TRBV20-1|TRBJ2-3
SASRESGDTQY
>.|TRBV6-6|TRBJ2-7
ASSNRDSKNIYEQY
>.|TRBV25-1|TRBJ2-6
ASSAEIELGGARGANVLT
>.|TRBV4-2|TRBJ2-7
ASSQVDRGYEQY
>.|TRBV24-1|TRBJ1-5
ATSKDGDSNQPQH